These 17 T cell receptor beta chains share one sample of origin, sequenced in a study of T cells in Graves' hyperthyroidism and ophthalmopathy. RNA transcripts gave rise to amplified TCR beta CDR3 regions. First-round RT-PCR of the TCR CDR3 relied on the HTBI primer set. TCRdb analysed the multiplex PCR reads with MiXCR anew, one entry per CDR3 protein. Among fewer than 750,000 distinct CDR3 sequences listed, about 45% were seen once. The material sequenced was peripheral blood or thyroid tissue (not recorded which). The receptors were gathered from a woman aged 18-29 years with Graves' hyperthyroidism.

To note about this clonotype: A read error may produce the germline difference seen at one junction end. J is TRBJ1-1 and V is TRBV20-1; a possible D gene is TRBD1 (6 bases). Germline V gives CDR1 DFQATT, CDR2 SNEGSKA (reference sequence). The length of the CDR3 is 12 residues. This CDR3 reads CSAEGGNTEASF. For the CDR3, the DNA is TGCAGTGCCGAAGGGGGGAACACTGAAGCTTCCTTT.

The genes are TRBV20-1 and TRBJ1-1; the D is unclear. The CDR3 extends over 10 amino acids. The V end was cut by 4 bases, the J end by 12 bases, with 12 bases between. The germline gives CDR1 DFQATT, CDR2 SNEGSKA (reference sequence). The CDR3 DNA reads TGCAGTGCTAAAGGAAGACGGTCTTTCTTT. This encodes CSAKGRRSFF.

The rearrangement uses TRBV6-6 and TRBJ2-7; D call uncertain. The length of the CDR3 is 8 residues. Trimming took off 8 bases at V and 10 bases at J, with 6 bases between the two ends. The germline gives CDR1 MNHNY, CDR2 SVGAGI (reference sequence). The CDR3 nucleotides read TGTGCCAGCGGTAGACAGTACTTC. It specifies CASGRQYF.

This clonotype was observed at least ten times. The chain combines TRBV20-1 with TRBJ1-1, with a tentative D call TRBD1 (6 bases). There are 15 residues in the CDR3. The germline CDR1 and CDR2 sequences are DFQATT and SNEGSKA (reference sequence). The V end lost 2 bases, the J end lost 11 bases, and 24 bases lay between the germline ends. CDR3 residues: CSARTRSGHFSLAFF. The CDR3 DNA reads as TGCAGTGCTAGAACGCGTTCGGGACACTTCTCTTTGGCTTTCTTT.

As regards this clonotype: The CDR3 end shows no conserved phenylalanine or tryptophan, and so a read error is likely. The genes are TRBV7-2 and TRBJ2-5, with 8 bases fitting TRBD2. J lost 5 bases, V lost 5 bases, and 19 bases had no gene match. Looked up from germline, CDR1 is SGHTA and CDR2 is FQGNSA. CDR3 length equals 18 residues. The CDR3 DNA is TGTGCCAGCAGCGGTAGACCACGGAAAAGCGGGAGTCGGGAGACCCAGTACCTC. Translation gives CASSGRPRKSGSRETQYL.

There are many counts of this clonotype. This chain links TRBV5-1 with TRBJ1-1; D gene uncertain. Trimming removed 5 bases at V and 1 base at J, with 12 bases between. CDR1 and CDR2 from the germline V gene are SGHRS and YFSETQ. This CDR3 contains 14 residues. The CDR3 loop is CASSAGAGNTEAFF. The CDR3 nucleotides are TGCGCCAGCAGTGCAGGTGCCGGGAACACTGAAGCTTTCTTT. Based on the CDR3 plus reference TRBV5-1 and TRBJ1-1, the full variable domain is KAGVTQTPRYLIKTRGQQVTLSCSPISGHRSVSWYQQTPGQGLQFLFEYFSETQRNKGNFPGRFSGRQFSNSRSEMNVSTLELGDSALYLCASSAGAGNTEAFFGQGTRLTVV.

The V and J genes are TRBV29-1 and TRBJ2-5; 7 nucleotides agree with TRBD1. The CDR3 totals 11 residues. Germline V gene lookup returns CDR1 SQVTM and CDR2 ANQGSEA. CDR3 amino acids: CRSTGSGTQYF. For the CDR3, the DNA is TGCAGATCGACAGGGTCGGGGACCCAGTACTTC.

The chain has TRBV20-1 and TRBJ1-6, with 9 positions matching TRBD1. Germline values: CDR1 DFQATT, CDR2 SNEGSKA (reference sequence). The V segment lost 4 bases and the J segment 8 bases; nucleotides outside the gene matches: 9. The CDR3 extends over 15 amino acids. DNA for the CDR3: TGCAGTGCTACGGGAGGGGGACAGGGACATTCACCCCTCCACTTT. This gives the protein CSATGGGQGHSPLHF.

This clonotype has at least ten counts. Its ends do not fully match the called genes, so a read error is possible. The chain joins TRBV7-3 to TRBJ1-4; TRBD1 is a possible D gene (5 bases). Germline V lookup: CDR1 SGHTA, CDR2 FQGTGA. The CDR3 runs 13 residues. DNA of the CDR3: TGTGCCAGCAGTAAGGGGCCCAATGAAGAACTGTTTTTT. As protein: CASSKGPNEELFF.

The V call is TRBV7-9, the J call TRBJ2-2; D is ambiguous. The V end was cut by 5 bases, the J end by 7 bases, with 11 bases between. This CDR3 is built from 13 residues. Per the germline V gene, CDR1 is SEHNR and CDR2 is FQNEAQ (reference sequence). The CDR3 DNA sequence: TGTGCCAGCAGCCCCCGGGCTAGCGGGGAGCTGTTTTTT. Amino acids: CASSPRASGELFF.

The rearrangement uses TRBV29-1 and TRBJ2-5; the D gene is possibly TRBD2 (5 bases). CDR1 SQVTM and CDR2 ANQGSEA come from the germline V gene. The CDR3 sequence is 12 residues long. Trimming took 3 bases from V and 5 from J, leaving 10 bases between them. CDR3: CSVDHSGETQYF. The CDR3 coding sequence is TGCAGCGTTGACCACTCGGGGGAGACCCAGTACTTC.

This clonotype was seen ten or more times. This sequence joins TRBV7-9 and TRBJ2-2, with a possible D match to TRBD2 (6 bases). Trimming stripped 10 bases from V and 5 bases from J, with 17 bases between. The CDR3 is 14 residues long. Germline V gene lookup returns CDR1 SEHNR and CDR2 FQNEAQ (reference sequence). CDR3 residues: CATPRGGETGELFF. The CDR3 DNA reads as TGTGCCACCCCCCGTGGAGGGGAGACCGGGGAGCTGTTTTTT.

This clonotype came up many times. The rearrangement links TRBV2 to TRBJ2-6; D might be TRBD2 (6 bases). Germline CDR1 reads SNHLY; CDR2 reads FYNNEI. This CDR3 region has 14 residues. Trimming removed 7 bases at V and 0 bases at J, with 7 bases between. CDR3 nucleotide sequence: TGTGCCAGCACCGGGAGCTCTGGGGCCAACGTCCTGACTTTC. Residues: CASTGSSGANVLTF.

This clonotype was seen a handful of times. The chain employs TRBV18 and TRBJ2-7, with D unresolved. Germline V gene data show CDR1 as KGHSH and CDR2 as LQKENI. The CDR3 is 15 residues long. The V end lost 6 bases, the J end lost 1 base, and 16 bases lay between the germline ends. CDR3 sequence (DNA): TGTGCCAGCTCCACCCCGAAAGACGCTTCCTACGAGCAGTACTTC. Translating it yields CASSTPKDASYEQYF. Using reference TRBV18 and TRBJ2-7 for the parts outside the CDR3, the full variable domain is NAGVMQNPRHLVRRRGQEARLRCSPMKGHSHVYWYRQLPEEGLKFMVYLQKENIIDESGMPKERFSAEFPKEGPSILRIQQVVRGDSAAYFCASSTPKDASYEQYFGPGTRLTVT.

This chain links TRBV24-1 with TRBJ2-5; D may be TRBD1 or TRBD2 (5 bases each). CDR3 length: 15 residues. The germline CDR1 and CDR2 sequences are KGHDR and SFDVKD. The V and J ends lost 1 base and 5 bases respectively, with 13 bases between them. The CDR3 DNA sequence: TGTGCCACCAGTGATTTCAGGGCACGAGGGGAGACCCAGTACTTC. It specifies CATSDFRARGETQYF.

In its sample, this clonotype was seen many times. The J gene is TRBJ2-5, the V gene TRBV9, with unresolved D. CDR3 size: 14 residues. Trimming cost V 7 bases and J 0 bases, with 13 bases left between them. Per germline, CDR1 SGDLS and CDR2 YYNGEE. The CDR3 spells CASAEMHNQETQYF. CDR3 coding DNA: TGTGCCAGCGCAGAGATGCACAACCAAGAGACCCAGTACTTC.

Note on this clonotype: One junction end disagrees with the germline gene, perhaps due to a read error. The chain has TRBV7-2 and TRBJ2-7; TRBD1 is a possible D gene (6 bases). Germline CDR1 reads SGHTA; CDR2 reads FQGNSA. This CDR3 comprises 14 residues. The CDR3 sequence: CAGRPTGSSYEQYF. In nucleotides, the CDR3 is TGTGCCGGCAGGCCAACAGGGAGCTCCTACGAGCAGTACTTC. The full variable domain, with the rest looked up from reference TRBV7-2 and TRBJ2-7, is GAGVSQSPSNKVTEKGKDVELRCDPISGHTALYWYRQSLGQGLEFLIYFQGNSAPDKSGLPSDRFSAERTGGSVSTLTIQRTQQEDSAVYLCAGRPTGSSYEQYFGPGTRLTVT.